This TCR beta chain is drawn from a study of shared clonotypes between healthy human individuals. Original processing methods: Filtering was not the same, since immunoSEQ gave junction-only sequences without quality scores. Clones were read by immunoSEQ multiplex PCR, and TCRdb kept only the in-frame ones, dropping some. The DNA was the basis for D and trimming; V, J and clone size are from that table. The profile shows approximately 1.9 million clones, around 93% of them singletons. V was pared by 6 bases and J by 0 bases, with 10 bases of the junction left unmatched. The CDR3 contains 16 residues. CDR1 and CDR2 from the germline V gene are WSHSY and SAAADI. It was CD45RO-negative cells, positively selected for CCR7, that made up naive CD8 cells, with terminally differentiated effector memory CD45RA+ cells excluded. As regards this clone: The antigen remains undetermined.

General study points: Exclusively blood specimens were collected; tissue repertoires likely differ.

The rearrangement uses TRBV10-2 and TRBJ2-5; the match to TRBD1 covers 7 bases. This clonotype was obtained from a young man in good health. Some clones in this sample may be carry-over from other donors' samples. The sample consisted of naive CD8+ T cells from PBMCs. The CDR3 region has the DNA TGCGCCAGCAGGTACGGGACAGAGACGTACCAAGAGACCCAGTACTTC. Its translation is CASRYGTETYQETQYF.